The present T cell receptor (beta chain) was sequenced within a study of CD8+ T cells in alopecia areata. The length of the CDR3 is 14 residues. CDR1 and CDR2 (germline): SEHNR, FQNEAQ (reference sequence). V lost 5 bases, J lost 2 bases, and 12 bases lay in between. Investigators isolated RNA and reverse transcribed it into cDNA to act as the sequencing template. Assay used: immunoSEQ multiplex PCR; TCRdb lists only in-frame clones, some missing. Of 95,000 to 100,000 clones in the sample, just under 60% were seen once. Specified treatment: oral pan-JAK inhibitor, 5-10 mg twice daily. This rearrangement joins TRBV7-9 to TRBJ1-2, with D possibly being TRBD1 (6 bases). The origin of this receptor is a human donor with alopecia areata. Sequencing used CD8+ T cells sorted from blood, obtained between weeks 55 and 70, from a patient treated with tofacitinib. DNA for the CDR3: TGTGCCAGCAGCCGTTGGACAGACAACTATGGCTACACCTTC. It yields the protein CASSRWTDNYGYTF.